These 19 T cell receptor beta chains share one sample of origin, sequenced in a study of blood T cell repertoires in COVID-19. Method: immunoSEQ multiplex PCR; TCRdb's copy keeps in-frame clones and lacks some. In the table there are a few hundred thousand clones, 81% of which are singletons. The sequencing sample was made of peripheral blood. The receptors were gathered from a human donor with acute or convalescent COVID-19. The donor label of this sample is uncertain.

The V gene is TRBV30, the J gene TRBJ1-2; 7 nucleotides align to TRBD1. The CDR3 length is 11 residues. Germline CDR1 and CDR2: GTSNPN and SVGIG (reference sequence). The ends lost 5 bases at V and 7 bases at J; junction bases unmatched: 4. CDR3 region: CAWWDRGGYTF. The CDR3 bases are TGTGCCTGGTGGGACAGAGGTGGCTACACCTTC.

The chain joins TRBV14 to TRBJ2-7; D is unclear. V was shortened by 1 base and J by 3 bases, with 13 bases between the two germline ends. The CDR3 covers 15 residues. The V gene's germline CDR1 is SGHDN and CDR2 FVKESK. DNA for the CDR3: TGTGCCAGCAGCCAAGGTTCCAGAAGTCACTACGAGCAGTACTTC. It translates to CASSQGSRSHYEQYF.

The chain combines TRBV30 with TRBJ2-7; TRBD2 matches 8 bases. The CDR3 runs 15 residues. Germline V gives CDR1 GTSNPN, CDR2 SVGIG (reference sequence). The junction had 9 bases not matched to a gene; V was cut back by 2 bases and J by 3 bases. CDR3 bases: TGTGCCTGGAGTCCCACTAGCGGCCTTCACTACGAGCAGTACTTC. Protein sequence: CAWSPTSGLHYEQYF. The complete variable domain, with remaining parts taken from reference TRBV30 and TRBJ2-7, reads SQTIHQWPATLVQPVGSPLSLECTVEGTSNPNLYWYRQAAGRGLQLLFYSVGIGQISSEVPQNLSASRPQDRQFILSSKKLLLSDSGFYLCAWSPTSGLHYEQYFGPGTRLTVT.

This clone has just a few counts. The chain joins TRBV7-8 to TRBJ1-2; D remains ambiguous. The CDR3 is 13 amino acids. From germline, CDR1 is SGHVS and CDR2 FQNEAQ. V was cut by 2 bases and J by 5 bases, with 9 bases left in between. The CDR3 coding sequence is TGTGCCAGCAGCTTATCTGGAGGGTATGGCTACACCTTC. Translation: CASSLSGGYGYTF.

The CDR3 sequence is CASSPNRKLFF. CDR3 nucleotide sequence: TGTGCCAGCAGTCCCAATAGAAAACTGTTTTTT. The chain recombines TRBV25-1 with TRBJ1-4; D gene ambiguous. Germline values: CDR1 MGHDK, CDR2 SYGVNS. The CDR3 totals 11 residues. Trimming shortened V by 5 bases and J by 10 bases, and 8 bases separated the two germline ends.

This clone was counted ten times or more. The gene calls are TRBV5-1 and TRBJ2-1; 7 bases agree with TRBD2. J was trimmed by 6 bases and V by 4 bases; bases with no gene match: 19. Looked up from germline, CDR1 is SGHRS and CDR2 is YFSETQ. The CDR3 consists of 18 residues. The DNA of the CDR3 is TGCGCCAGCAGCATGGCCCCATTTGCCGGACTAGTAGTCAATGAGCAGTTCTTC. Its translation is CASSMAPFAGLVVNEQFF.

The chain has TRBV28 and TRBJ1-1; 7 bases are a match to TRBD1. Trimming removed 4 bases from V and 3 bases from J; junction bases left unmatched: 5. Germline V gene data show CDR1 as MDHEN and CDR2 as SYDVKM. The CDR3 runs to 14 residues. CDR3 in amino acids: CASSWGTAHTEAFF. The CDR3 region has the DNA TGTGCCAGCAGTTGGGGGACAGCCCACACTGAAGCTTTCTTT.

This rearrangement joins TRBV12-3 or TRBV12-4 to TRBJ2-2; a possible D gene is TRBD2 (5 bases). The germline V and J ends were trimmed by 3 bases and 7 bases, with 9 bases remaining between them. CDR3 size: 13 residues. This CDR3 reads CASSFGSVGELFF. CDR3 in DNA: TGTGCCAGCAGTTTTGGGAGTGTCGGGGAGCTGTTTTTT.

As DNA, the CDR3 is TGTGCCAGCTCAGGGGAGCCGACCCTAGCCAAAAACATTCAGTACTTC. Protein product: CASSGEPTLAKNIQYF. The chain uses TRBV18 and TRBJ2-4; perhaps TRBD2 as D (5 bases). Germline CDR1 is KGHSH and CDR2 is LQKENI. The ends were cut back, 5 bases at V and 0 bases at J, with 14 bases in the middle. This CDR3 comprises 16 residues.

In this sample, this clone turned up many times. This sequence joins TRBV27 and TRBJ1-5; the D gene is possibly TRBD1 (6 bases). The CDR3 extends over 15 amino acids. Per the germline V gene, CDR1 is MNHEY and CDR2 is SMNVEV (reference sequence). V was cut by 10 bases and J by 6 bases, with 22 bases left in between. The CDR3 nucleotides read TGTGCCACCAGCAGGTCAGCAGGGGCAGGTCAGCCCCAGCATTTT. Its translation is CATSRSAGAGQPQHF.

The chain employs TRBV12-3 or TRBV12-4 and TRBJ1-1; perhaps TRBD1 as D (5 bases). The CDR3 has 13 amino acids. The V gene lost 7 bases and the J gene lost 2 bases, with 11 bases spanning the gap. CDR3 in amino acids: CASKRQTNTEAFF. The DNA for the CDR3 is TGTGCCAGCAAGAGACAGACCAACACTGAAGCTTTCTTT.

V is TRBV5-1 and J is TRBJ2-7, with 16 bases that match TRBD2. V lost 0 bases to trimming and J lost 2 bases; unmatched junction nucleotides: 5. Germline values: CDR1 SGHRS, CDR2 YFSETQ. This CDR3 has 18 amino acids. CDR3 sequence (DNA): TGCGCCAGCAGCTTGGCGGGACTAGCGGGGGGGCTGGCCTACGAGCAGTACTTC. Its translation: CASSLAGLAGGLAYEQYF.

This chain uses TRBV28 with TRBJ2-3; the match to TRBD2 covers 11 bases. Germline CDR1 MDHEN, CDR2 SYDVKM. V trimming: 4 bases; J trimming: 6 bases; junction bases outside the gene matches: 6. The CDR3 extends over 15 amino acids. The CDR3: CASSYIAGGLDTQYF. Here the CDR3 DNA reads TGTGCCAGCAGTTATATAGCGGGGGGGCTGGATACGCAGTATTTT.

This clone occurred once. The rearrangement uses TRBV28 and TRBJ2-1; D is possibly TRBD1 (6 bases). CDR1 is MDHEN, CDR2 SYDVKM, per germline. The length of the CDR3 is 12 residues. The V gene lost 3 bases and the J gene lost 12 bases, with 12 bases spanning the gap. In nucleotides, the CDR3 is TGTGCCAGCAGTTTGCGGACAGTGGGGCAGTTCTTC. Its protein is CASSLRTVGQFF. Full variable domain (missing parts from reference TRBV28 and TRBJ2-1): DVKVTQSSRYLVKRTGEKVFLECVQDMDHENMFWYRQDPGLGLRLIYFSYDVKMKEKGDIPEGYSVSREKKERFSLILESASTNQTSMYLCASSLRTVGQFFGPGTRLTVL.

A few counts support this clone. This chain uses TRBV9 with TRBJ2-2, with D possibly being TRBD2 (5 bases). The CDR3 runs 13 residues. The V end was cut by 2 bases, the J end by 5 bases, with 7 bases between. CDR1 is SGDLS and CDR2 is YYNGEE in the germline V gene. The CDR3 coding sequence is TGTGCCAGCAGCGTCCCGGGAACCGGGGAGCTGTTTTTT. It encodes CASSVPGTGELFF.

The chain joins TRBV27 to TRBJ2-1; D not certain. This CDR3 has 17 residues. Trimming took 3 bases from V and 0 from J, leaving 15 bases between them. CDR1 MNHEY and CDR2 SMNVEV come from the germline V gene (reference sequence). The CDR3 loop is CASSLRSTLRSYNEQFF. CDR3 in DNA: TGTGCCAGCAGTTTGAGGAGTACTCTACGCTCCTACAATGAGCAGTTCTTC.

This clone was seen a handful of times. The chain uses TRBV7-2 and TRBJ1-2, with D maybe TRBD1 (5 bases). The germline V gene has CDR1 SGHTA and CDR2 FQGNSA. V was cut by 1 base and J by 0 bases, with 12 bases left in between. The CDR3 sequence is 16 residues long. As DNA, the CDR3 is TGTGCCAGCAGCTTAGGAGACAGAACAGCTAACTATGGCTACACCTTC. Residues: CASSLGDRTANYGYTF.

This clone was seen a single time. This chain uses TRBV7-9 with TRBJ2-5; 9 positions agree with TRBD2. CDR1 is SEHNR, CDR2 FQNEAQ, per germline (reference sequence). This CDR3 contains 16 residues. The trim removed 3 bases at V and 5 bases at J, leaving 10 bases unmatched. CDR3 nucleotide sequence: TGTGCCAGCAGCTTCGCCCTCAGCGGGGGGCGGGAGACCCAGTACTTC. Residues: CASSFALSGGRETQYF.

V usage is TRBV19 and J usage is TRBJ2-1; 7 bases line up with TRBD2. Unmatched junction bases numbered 9, after V lost 4 bases and J lost 9 bases. CDR3 length: 14 amino acids. Germline V gives CDR1 LNHDA, CDR2 SQIVND (reference sequence). CDR3 sequence (DNA): TGTGCCAGTAGTACAAAAGTCCTAGCGGCTGAGCAGTTCTTC. This gives the protein CASSTKVLAAEQFF.